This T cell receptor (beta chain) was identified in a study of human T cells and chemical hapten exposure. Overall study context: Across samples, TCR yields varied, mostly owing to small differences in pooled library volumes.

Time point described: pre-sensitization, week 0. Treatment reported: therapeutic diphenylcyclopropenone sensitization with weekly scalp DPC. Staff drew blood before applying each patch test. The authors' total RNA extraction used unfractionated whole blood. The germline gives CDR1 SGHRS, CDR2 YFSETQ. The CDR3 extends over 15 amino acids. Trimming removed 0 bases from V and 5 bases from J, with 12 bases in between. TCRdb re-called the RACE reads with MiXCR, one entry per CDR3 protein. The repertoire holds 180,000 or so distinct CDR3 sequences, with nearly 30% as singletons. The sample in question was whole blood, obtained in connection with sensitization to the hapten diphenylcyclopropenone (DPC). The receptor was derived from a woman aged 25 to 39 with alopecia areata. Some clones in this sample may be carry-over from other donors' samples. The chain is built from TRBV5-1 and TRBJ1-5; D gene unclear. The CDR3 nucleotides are TGCGCCAGCAGCTTGGATGTAGGCAGAGATCAGCCCCAGCATTTT. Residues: CASSLDVGRDQPQHF.